This is a list of T cell receptor beta chains from one sample in a study of blood T cell repertoires in COVID-19. The data were produced by immunoSEQ multiplex PCR, yet TCRdb's version contains in-frame clones alone and is incomplete. The sample contains about 160,000 clones, around 82% of which appear only once. The specimen sequenced was PBMCs or T cells enriched from blood (not recorded which). The receptors come from a man aged 35 to 55 who had recovered from COVID-19. CDR3s include the opening cysteine and the closing phenylalanine or tryptophan. The D gene is left open where the match is weak. A clone size is listed for some rows: how often the clone was seen (once, few, many), or a class if it is expanded.

many | TRBJ2-4 | . | TRBV7-3 | CASSFLGDTKNIQYF | TGTGCCAGCAGCTTTTTAGGGGACACTAAAAACATTCAGTACTTC
once | TRBJ2-3 | . | TRBV10-3 | CAIREPETNTDTQYF | TGTGCCATCAGAGAACCGGAGACCAACACAGATACGCAGTATTTT
. | TRBJ2-5 | . | TRBV7-2 | CASSLAHFQETQYF | TGTGCCAGCAGCTTAGCCCACTTTCAAGAGACCCAGTACTTC
few | TRBJ1-1 | TRBD1 | TRBV12-3/TRBV12-4 | CAIRQGNTEAFF | TGTGCCATCCGACAGGGCAACACTGAAGCTTTCTTT
. | TRBJ1-1 | . | TRBV5-5 | CASSFSRGNTEAFF | TGTGCCAGCAGCTTCAGCAGGGGGAACACTGAAGCTTTCTTT
. | TRBJ1-1 | . | TRBV11-2 | CASSLVAQGPPEAFF | TGTGCCAGCAGCTTAGTGGCCCAGGGCCCCCCTGAAGCTTTCTTT
few | TRBJ2-3 | TRBD1 | TRBV27 | CASSLKGQGRDTQYF | TGTGCCAGCAGTTTAAAGGGACAGGGAAGGGATACGCAGTATTTT
. | TRBJ2-6 | . | TRBV4-1 | CASSQVPGQAFLGANVLTF | TGCGCCAGCAGCCAAGTCCCAGGGCAAGCTTTTTTGGGGGCCAACGTCCTGACTTTC
. | TRBJ2-3 | TRBD1 | TRBV6-5 | CASSSRDRGTDTQYF | TGTGCCAGCAGTTCAAGGGACAGGGGAACAGATACGCAGTATTTT
. | TRBJ2-5 | . | TRBV2 | CASAGNQETQYF | TGTGCCAGCGCGGGGAATCAAGAGACCCAGTACTTC
. | TRBJ1-5 | . | TRBV19 | CASRRAHSNQPQHF | TGTGCCAGTAGGAGGGCCCATAGCAATCAGCCCCAGCATTTT
. | TRBJ2-6 | TRBD1 | TRBV19 | CASRDSSGANVLTF | TGTGCCAGCAGGGACAGCTCTGGGGCCAACGTCCTGACTTTC
. | TRBJ1-2 | . | TRBV7-9 | CASSLDEGGGYTF | TGTGCCAGCAGCTTAGACGAAGGGGGAGGCTACACCTTC
. | TRBJ1-2 | . | TRBV29-1 | CSVEDPGAYGYTF | TGCAGCGTAGAAGACCCGGGAGCCTATGGCTACACCTTC
. | TRBJ2-3 | . | TRBV18 | CASSEGTDTQYF | TGTGCCAGCTCCGAGGGCACAGATACGCAGTATTTT
. | TRBJ1-1 | . | TRBV29-1 | CSVATRLQNTEAFF | TGCAGCGTTGCGACCCGACTGCAGAACACTGAAGCTTTCTTT
. | TRBJ2-4 | . | TRBV5-6 | CASSTRVAKNIQYF | TGTGCCAGCAGCACCAGGGTAGCCAAAAACATTCAGTACTTC
. | TRBJ1-1 | TRBD1 | TRBV6-5 | CALQGNTEAFF | TGTGCCCTACAGGGGAATACTGAAGCTTTCTTT
. | TRBJ2-3 | TRBD2 | TRBV7-7 | CASSRGESATQYF | TGTGCCAGCAGCCGGGGGGAGAGTGCTACGCAGTATTTT
. | TRBJ2-1 | . | TRBV7-3 | CASSLANNEQFF | TGTGCCAGCAGCTTGGCAAACAATGAGCAGTTCTTC
. | TRBJ1-5 | . | TRBV7-6 | CASSLPGGNQPQHF | TGTGCCAGCAGCTTACCGGGAGGTAATCAGCCCCAGCATTTT
. | TRBJ1-1 | TRBD1 | TRBV2 | CASSEGAGGTEAFF | TGTGCCAGCAGTGAGGGTGCAGGGGGGACTGAAGCTTTCTTT
. | TRBJ1-1 | TRBD1 | TRBV19 | CASSIVPGTGKNTEAFF | TGTGCCAGTAGTATAGTCCCCGGGACAGGGAAGAACACTGAAGCTTTCTTT
. | TRBJ1-4 | TRBD1 | TRBV27 | CASSSGQGAGKLFF | TGTGCCAGCAGTTCGGGACAGGGGGCCGGAAAACTGTTTTTT
few | TRBJ2-3 | . | TRBV11-3 | CASSPYGTDTQYF | TGTGCCAGCAGCCCGTACGGGACAGATACGCAGTATTTT
. | TRBJ1-5 | . | TRBV2 | CASSIQGDNQPQHF | TGTGCCAGCAGTATACAGGGAGACAATCAGCCCCAGCATTTT
. | TRBJ1-4 | TRBD1 | TRBV19 | CASTRGQGYEKLFF | TGTGCCAGTACCCGGGGACAGGGGTATGAAAAACTGTTTTTT
. | TRBJ2-3 | TRBD2 | TRBV7-9 | CASSTQLAGGTLDTQYF | TGTGCCAGCAGCACCCAACTAGCGGGGGGTACTTTAGATACGCAGTATTTT
. | TRBJ2-1 | TRBD1 | TRBV18 | CASSRTGNEQFF | TGTGCCAGCTCCCGGACAGGGAATGAGCAGTTCTTC
. | TRBJ1-1 | . | TRBV29-1 | CSVAGTVLGFEAFF | TGCAGCGTGGCCGGTACAGTACTAGGCTTTGAAGCTTTCTTT
. | TRBJ1-5 | TRBD1 | TRBV6-1 | CASSEGTGVSQPQHF | TGTGCCAGCAGTGAAGGGACAGGGGTGAGTCAGCCCCAGCATTTT
few | TRBJ1-2 | . | TRBV25-1 | CASSEYGGIEDGYTF | TGTGCCAGCAGTGAATACGGGGGGATTGAGGATGGCTACACCTTC
few | TRBJ1-1 | TRBD1 | TRBV7-8 | CASSFGQGKLGTEAFF | TGTGCCAGCAGCTTCGGACAGGGAAAGTTGGGCACTGAAGCTTTCTTT
once | TRBJ2-5 | TRBD1 | TRBV5-5 | CASSRGQGLNQETQYF | TGTGCCAGCAGCAGAGGACAGGGACTTAACCAAGAGACCCAGTACTTC
few | TRBJ1-4 | TRBD1 | TRBV11-2 | CASSLRAGTGDEKLFF | TGTGCCAGCAGTTTGAGAGCCGGGACAGGGGATGAAAAACTGTTTTTT
. | TRBJ2-1 | . | TRBV5-6 | CASSARPRRGSYNEQFF | TGTGCCAGCAGCGCACGCCCTCGAAGGGGCTCCTACAATGAGCAGTTCTTC
. | TRBJ1-4 | . | TRBV2 | CASSGAGWPGEKLFF | TGTGCCAGCAGTGGGGCCGGCTGGCCTGGTGAAAAACTGTTTTTT
. | TRBJ1-6 | TRBD1 | TRBV5-6 | CASRRGLSLNSPLHF | TGTGCCAGCAGAAGGGGGCTTAGTTTGAATTCACCCCTCCACTTT
. | TRBJ1-2 | TRBD1 | TRBV5-5 | CASSIGDRADGYTF | TGTGCCAGCAGCATCGGCGACAGGGCGGATGGCTACACCTTC
. | TRBJ2-5 | . | TRBV11-2 | CASSLGSGKETQYF | TGTGCCAGCAGCTTAGGTTCGGGGAAAGAGACCCAGTACTTC
. | TRBJ1-1 | . | TRBV9 | CASSRGENTEAFF | TGTGCCAGCAGCCGGGGTGAGAACACTGAAGCTTTCTTT
. | TRBJ2-5 | TRBD2 | TRBV5-1 | CASSSRGGLETQYF | TGCGCCAGCAGCTCACGGGGGGGCCTCGAGACCCAGTACTTC
. | TRBJ2-7 | TRBD2 | TRBV6-5 | CASSSAGGNYEQYF | TGTGCCAGCAGTTCGGCGGGGGGCAACTACGAGCAGTACTTC
. | TRBJ1-2 | TRBD1 | TRBV9 | CASSRTGAIYGYTF | TGTGCCAGCAGCCGGACAGGGGCAATCTATGGCTACACCTTC
once | TRBJ2-6 | . | TRBV14 | CASSQELGAGANVLTF | TGTGCCAGCAGCCAAGAATTAGGGGCTGGGGCCAACGTCCTGACTTTC
. | TRBJ1-1 | . | TRBV6-5 | CASSFDKYTEAFF | TGTGCCAGCAGTTTTGACAAGTACACTGAAGCTTTCTTT
. | TRBJ2-5 | TRBD2 | TRBV5-4 | CASSPSGGGGAGLVEETQYF | TGTGCCAGCAGCCCCTCGGGGGGCGGGGGGGCAGGTTTAGTTGAAGAGACCCAGTACTTC
. | TRBJ2-3 | TRBD1 | TRBV11-3 | CASSRRQGGTDTQYF | TGTGCCAGCAGCCGACGACAGGGCGGCACAGATACGCAGTATTTT
. | TRBJ1-2 | . | TRBV6-2/TRBV6-3 | CASSYSTGMGAGANYGYTF | TGTGCCAGCAGTTACTCGACTGGGATGGGAGCGGGAGCTAACTATGGCTACACCTTC
. | TRBJ2-2 | . | TRBV13 | CASSFPGVNTGELFF | TGTGCCAGCAGCTTCCCCGGGGTGAACACCGGGGAGCTGTTTTTT
many | TRBJ2-1 | . | TRBV12-3/TRBV12-4 | CASSPSERNEQFF | TGTGCCAGCAGTCCGAGTGAGAGGAATGAGCAGTTCTTC
. | TRBJ2-5 | TRBD1 | TRBV18 | CASSRGQGETQYF | TGTGCCAGCTCACGGGGACAGGGAGAGACCCAGTACTTC
. | TRBJ1-4 | . | TRBV6-5 | CASHLLMTTNEKLFF | TGTGCCAGCCACTTATTAATGACAACTAATGAAAAACTGTTTTTT
. | TRBJ2-1 | TRBD2 | TRBV6-4 | CASSDSGGEGDEQFF | TGTGCCAGCAGTGACTCGGGGGGGGAGGGCGACGAGCAGTTCTTC
. | TRBJ2-6 | TRBD1 | TRBV5-1 | CASSLVSGGQGLLTGANVLTF | TGCGCCAGCAGCTTGGTCTCGGGGGGACAGGGACTTTTAACTGGGGCCAACGTCCTGACTTTC